The rows below give T cell receptor beta chains drawn from one sample of a study of T-cell memory formation after mild COVID-19. TCRdb fed the 5' RACE reads into MiXCR, producing one record per CDR3 protein. The top ten hold 3% to 4% of the sample, which has about 200,000 distinct CDR3 sequences, roughly 10% seen once. The sequenced material came from PBMCs or a T cell subset sorted from them (not recorded which). The source is a man younger than 35 who had mild COVID-19 (a few samples of this study predate the infection). Cell type and time point are not known. Each CDR3 is given with its conserved first and last residue. A D gene is named only where the DNA matches it firmly. Where a row states a size, it is once, few, many or the class of an expanded clone; other rows omit it.

V gene	J gene	D gene	clone size	CDR3 DNA	CDR3 protein
TRBV4-3	TRBJ2-7	TRBD2	many	TGCGCCAGCAGTCCCGGGACTAGGGGTTTCGAGCAGTACTTC	CASSPGTRGFEQYF
TRBV12-3/TRBV12-4	TRBJ1-1	.	.	TGTGCCAGCACTCCCCGGCTGAACACTGAAGCTTTCTTT	CASTPRLNTEAFF
TRBV3-1	TRBJ2-2	.	many	TGTGCCAGCAGCCAAGATGCAACGGGGACCGGGGAGCTGTTTTTT	CASSQDATGTGELFF
TRBV18	TRBJ1-1	.	few	TGTGCCAGCTCACCACCCGGGGGCGCGGGTACTGAAGCTTTCTTT	CASSPPGGAGTEAFF
TRBV7-8	TRBJ1-1	.	.	TGTGCCAGCAGCGACACACCGAACACTGAAGCTTTCTTT	CASSDTPNTEAFF
TRBV18	TRBJ1-3	TRBD1	many	TGTGCCAGCTCACCATCCGGGACAGGGGAGTTGGCGAACACCATATATTTT	CASSPSGTGELANTIYF
TRBV18	TRBJ1-2	.	.	TGTGCCAGCTCACCATCTATCGCCACCCAGGGAAACTATGGCTACACCTTC	CASSPSIATQGNYGYTF
TRBV7-9	TRBJ2-7	.	many	TGTGCCAGCAGCCATCCCCAGGGAGGAGACGAGCAGTACTTC	CASSHPQGGDEQYF
TRBV4-3	TRBJ1-2	.	.	TGCGCCAGCAGCCAAGAGGTCCAGGGCTATGGCTACACCTTC	CASSQEVQGYGYTF
TRBV4-1	TRBJ2-3	.	many	TGCGCCAGCAGCCAAGCCCGCCGGGGCGCAGATACGCAGTATTTT	CASSQARRGADTQYF
TRBV29-1	TRBJ1-2	TRBD1	few	TGCAGCGTGCAAGACAGGGGGCTAAAAAACTATGGCTACACCTTC	CSVQDRGLKNYGYTF
TRBV7-2	TRBJ2-1	.	few	TGTGCCAGCAGCTTAGGTATCTCGGGGAATGAGCAGTTCTTC	CASSLGISGNEQFF
TRBV4-2	TRBJ2-1	.	few	TGTGCCAGCAGCTACCGTGAGCAGTTCTTC	CASSYREQFF
TRBV3-1	TRBJ1-1	TRBD1	.	TGTGCCAGCAGCCAAGATTCCTACAGGGGCACTGAAGCTTTCTTT	CASSQDSYRGTEAFF
TRBV7-2	TRBJ1-3	.	.	TGTGCCAGCAGAAAGGCAGGGGACTCTGGAAACACCATATATTTT	CASRKAGDSGNTIYF
TRBV7-2	TRBJ2-5	TRBD2	.	TGTGCCAGCAGCTTAGCTTTGAGCGGGGGGAAGACCCAGTACTTC	CASSLALSGGKTQYF
TRBV5-1	TRBJ2-2	.	.	TGCTCCAGCAGCTCGTTTCATGAGGGGATCGGGGAGCTGTTTTTT	CSSSSFHEGIGELFF
TRBV6-5	TRBJ1-2	.	few	TGTGCCAGCACCCCAAGCCCCCTCTTCTATGGCTACACCTTC	CASTPSPLFYGYTF
TRBV9	TRBJ2-1	TRBD1	few	TGTGCCAGCAGCGGGACAGGGGTAGGGGAGCAGTTCTTC	CASSGTGVGEQFF
TRBV3-1	TRBJ1-2	.	few	TGTGCCAGCAGCCAAGGGCCTCAAGCGGGCTATGGCTACACCTTC	CASSQGPQAGYGYTF
TRBV29-1	TRBJ1-1	.	.	TGCAGCGTTAGACAGTTAAACACTGAAGCTTTCTTT	CSVRQLNTEAFF
TRBV6-2/TRBV6-3	TRBJ1-1	.	few	TGTGCCAGCAGTTGGGGTACGGGGGCACCTGAAGCTTTCTTT	CASSWGTGAPEAFF
TRBV7-9	TRBJ1-2	TRBD1	few	TGTGCCAGCAGGGACAGGGACTATGGCTACACCTTC	CASRDRDYGYTF
TRBV2	TRBJ2-5	.	many	TGTGCCAGCAGGGGCGGACAGAGACAAGAGACCCAGTACTTC	CASRGGQRQETQYF
TRBV6-5	TRBJ2-6	TRBD2	.	TGTGCCAGCAGTTACTCCCGGGGGGCTGGGGCCAACGTCCTGACTTTC	CASSYSRGAGANVLTF
TRBV28	TRBJ1-1	.	.	TGTGCCACCGGGACAATACAGGGGAACACTGAAGCTTTCTTT	CATGTIQGNTEAFF
TRBV9	TRBJ1-1	.	few	TGTGCCAGCGGGGAGGGCCCCACAGGTAAAGCTTTCTTT	CASGEGPTGKAFF
TRBV7-2	TRBJ2-5	.	many	TGTGCCAGCAGCAAGGGACTCATAGGGGAGACCCAGTACTTC	CASSKGLIGETQYF
TRBV12-5	TRBJ2-1	.	.	TGTGCTAGTGGTTTGAGACTGTGGGTAAGCTCCTACAATGAGCAGTTCTTC	CASGLRLWVSSYNEQFF
TRBV6-5	TRBJ1-5	TRBD1	many	TGTGCCAGCAGTACGGGGACAGGGGGGAGGCAGCCCCAGCATTTT	CASSTGTGGRQPQHF
TRBV7-3	TRBJ2-1	.	many	TGTGCCAGCAGCTTAGGCTCCGCTAGCGCCTACAATGAGCAGTTCTTC	CASSLGSASAYNEQFF
TRBV20-1	TRBJ2-5	.	.	TGCAGTGCCACACGACTAGAGGGGACGGAGACCCAGTACTTC	CSATRLEGTETQYF
TRBV28	TRBJ1-5	.	once	TGTGCCAGCAGTTTTCAAGGGGTTTATCAGCCCCAGCATTTT	CASSFQGVYQPQHF
TRBV6-4	TRBJ2-1	.	many	TGTGCCAGCAGTGACTCAGGGCGCTCCTACAATGAGCAGTTCTTC	CASSDSGRSYNEQFF
TRBV20-1	TRBJ1-1	.	few	TGCAGTGCTAGAGGGCAGAGGGGGTCTGAAGCTTTCTTT	CSARGQRGSEAFF
TRBV30	TRBJ1-6	.	many	TGTGCCTGGAGCAGCTCCTATAATTCACCCCTCCACTTT	CAWSSSYNSPLHF
TRBV5-1	TRBJ2-7	.	many	TGCGCCAGCAGCTTGGGACCCCGAGAGGAGCAGTACTTC	CASSLGPREEQYF
TRBV21-1	TRBJ2-1	.	.	TGTGCCAGCAGCCTTTGGTTTCATGAGCAGTTCTTC	CASSLWFHEQFF
TRBV19	TRBJ2-5	TRBD1	.	TGTGCCAGTACATCTAAGCAAGGGGGCCAGACCCAGTACTTC	CASTSKQGGQTQYF
TRBV6-2/TRBV6-3	TRBJ2-5	.	few	TGTGCCAGCAGTTACTCAGGCCAGGCCCAAGAGACCCAGTACTTC	CASSYSGQAQETQYF
TRBV7-9	TRBJ2-7	TRBD1	.	TGTGCCAGCAGCCACTATCTCGGACAGGGCCACCCCTACGAGCAGTACTTC	CASSHYLGQGHPYEQYF
TRBV18	TRBJ2-1	TRBD1	many	TGTGCCAGCTCGGGACAGGGGGTAAATGAGCAGTTCTTC	CASSGQGVNEQFF
TRBV20-1	TRBJ2-3	TRBD2	.	TGCAGTGCTAGAGAAGCGGGAGAGCCAGATACGCAGTATTTT	CSAREAGEPDTQYF
TRBV4-1	TRBJ2-7	.	.	TGCGCCAGCAGCCAAGGGCAGGGGCCTACCTCCTACGAGCAGTACTTC	CASSQGQGPTSYEQYF
TRBV29-1	TRBJ1-1	.	.	TGCAGCGCCCGCCCCTGGGGGGACACTGAAGCTTTCTTT	CSARPWGDTEAFF
TRBV7-9	TRBJ1-6	.	.	TGTGCCAGCAGCTCCCGCCATTCACCCCTCCACTTT	CASSSRHSPLHF
TRBV6-5	TRBJ1-6	TRBD1	.	TGTGCCAGCAGGAGGTACAGGGGGGCCCCCTATAATTCACCCCTCCACTTT	CASRRYRGAPYNSPLHF
TRBV7-2	TRBJ2-2	.	.	TGTGCCAGCAGCTTACTCGCCCCGAACACCGGGGAGCTGTTTTTT	CASSLLAPNTGELFF
TRBV12-3/TRBV12-4	TRBJ2-2	TRBD2	.	TGTGCCAGCAGTTCCGGACTAGCGGGGGGCCGTAACACCGGGGAGCTGTTTTTT	CASSSGLAGGRNTGELFF
TRBV6-5	TRBJ1-6	.	.	TGTGCCAGCAGCCTCCACCCGCAGCTCCTGAATTCACCCCTCCACTTT	CASSLHPQLLNSPLHF
TRBV19	TRBJ2-3	.	.	TGTGCCAGTAGTATAGCCAGTTCCACAGATACGCAGTATTTT	CASSIASSTDTQYF
TRBV5-1	TRBJ2-7	TRBD1	many	TGTGCCAGCAGTTTAGCCGGGACAGGGTACGAGCAGTACTTC	CASSLAGTGYEQYF
TRBV7-9	TRBJ1-2	TRBD1	few	TGTGCCAGCAGCCCGCGGGACAGGGGGCGCAACTATGGCTACACCTTC	CASSPRDRGRNYGYTF
TRBV4-3	TRBJ1-2	.	many	TGCGCCAGCAGCCCTCGGGAGGGTTTCTATGGCTACACCTTC	CASSPREGFYGYTF
TRBV10-1	TRBJ2-1	.	.	TGCGCCAGCAGCGACCCCGGACGTGAGCAGTTCTTC	CASSDPGREQFF
TRBV6-5	TRBJ1-6	TRBD1	few	TGTGCCAGCAGTTATAGTCCGGGACAGGGATCACCCCTCCACTTT	CASSYSPGQGSPLHF
TRBV6-2/TRBV6-3	TRBJ2-7	.	.	TGTGCCAGCAGCGCGACCACCTACGAGCAGTACTTC	CASSATTYEQYF
TRBV6-2/TRBV6-3	TRBJ2-5	.	.	TGTGCCAGCCAAGGACCTCGCTGGGGGACCCAGTACTTC	CASQGPRWGTQYF
TRBV5-1	TRBJ2-5	.	few	TGCGCCAGCAGCTTGGTACTCCAAGAGACCCAGTACTTC	CASSLVLQETQYF